This TCR beta chain came from a study of identical twins. Carrying unique molecular identifiers, the cDNA also gained a universal primer site through template switching. MiXCR, run by TCRdb on the 5' RACE reads, gives a single entry per CDR3 protein. Counted here are 1.5 million to 2 million distinct CDR3 sequences, about 32% occurring once; the ten biggest clones make up 0.25% to 0.3%. As concerns this clonotype: Its specificity is unknown.

The study, taken as a whole, reports: For zero-insertion analyses, partial confounding could come from invariant MAIT and iNKT cells. Recombination models fit unrelated individuals' TCR alpha sharing but underestimated twins'.

Sequencing was carried out using cord blood. The TCR comes from a newborn girl in good health.

The CDR3 coding sequence is TGCAGTGCTAGAGACCCCGATCCGAGATCACCCCTCCACTTT. This gives the protein CSARDPDPRSPLHF. The genes are TRBV20-1 and TRBJ1-6; D not certain. This CDR3 is 14 amino acids long. The germline V gene has CDR1 DFQATT and CDR2 SNEGSKA (reference sequence). Between the trimmed V and J ends, which lost 0 bases and 10 bases, there was a span of 13 bases.